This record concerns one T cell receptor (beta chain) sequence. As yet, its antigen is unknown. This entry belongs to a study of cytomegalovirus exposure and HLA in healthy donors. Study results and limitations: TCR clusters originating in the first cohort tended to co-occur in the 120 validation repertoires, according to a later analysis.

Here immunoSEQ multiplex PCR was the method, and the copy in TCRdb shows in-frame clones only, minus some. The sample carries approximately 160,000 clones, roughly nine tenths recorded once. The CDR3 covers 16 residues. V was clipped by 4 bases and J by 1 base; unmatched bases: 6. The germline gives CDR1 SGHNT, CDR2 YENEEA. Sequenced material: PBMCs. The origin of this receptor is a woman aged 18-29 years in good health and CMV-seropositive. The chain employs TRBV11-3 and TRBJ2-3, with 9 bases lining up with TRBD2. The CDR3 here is CASSSSGTSGTDTQYF. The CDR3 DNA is TGTGCCAGCAGCTCTAGCGGGACATCTGGCACAGATACGCAGTATTTT.